This is a list of T cell receptor beta chains from one sample in a study of blood T cell repertoires in COVID-19. Clones were read by immunoSEQ multiplex PCR, and TCRdb kept only the in-frame ones, dropping some. The data contain 110,000 or so clones, roughly nine tenths of them seen just once; the ten biggest clones take up 7.5% to 9%. Sequences were obtained from peripheral blood. The receptors derive from a man aged 70-80 years who had recovered from COVID-19. Each CDR3 is given with its conserved first and last residue. Each record gives: J gene, D gene, clone size, V gene, CDR3 protein, CDR3 DNA. The D gene is left open where the match is weak. Where a row states a size, it is once, few, many or the class of an expanded clone; other rows omit it.

>TRBJ2-7|TRBD1|NA|TRBV30
CAWSGDREGQYF
TGTGCCTGGAGCGGGGACAGGGAAGGGCAGTACTTC
>TRBJ2-7|NA|NA|TRBV9
CASSAPRGRAISEQYF
TGTGCCAGCAGCGCCCCTAGAGGCAGGGCAATTTCCGAGCAGTACTTC
>TRBJ1-3|NA|NA|TRBV2
CASSEASGIGNTIYF
TGTGCCAGCAGTGAAGCTTCAGGTATTGGAAACACCATATATTTT
>TRBJ1-1|TRBD1|NA|TRBV12-3/TRBV12-4
CASSLRDRDAFF
TGTGCCAGCAGTTTACGGGACAGGGACGCTTTCTTT
>TRBJ2-7|TRBD1|few|TRBV4-1
CASSHAGGQGGTYEQYF
TGCGCCAGCAGCCATGCCGGGGGACAGGGTGGAACCTACGAGCAGTACTTC
>TRBJ1-2|NA|NA|TRBV28
CASSLVRGTIDGYTF
TGTGCCAGCAGTTTAGTAAGGGGGACAATCGATGGCTACACCTTC
>TRBJ2-3|TRBD2|NA|TRBV9
CASSAARTSGDTDTQYF
TGTGCCAGCAGCGCGGCCCGGACTAGCGGGGATACAGATACGCAGTATTTT
>TRBJ2-3|TRBD1|NA|TRBV9
CASSPPGTGRDTQYF
TGTGCCAGCAGCCCACCCGGGACAGGGCGGGATACGCAGTATTTT
>TRBJ2-1|NA|once|TRBV7-9
CASSLWEGALSSYNEQFF
TGTGCCAGCAGCTTATGGGAAGGGGCCCTGAGCTCCTACAATGAGCAGTTCTTC
>TRBJ2-5|TRBD2|NA|TRBV3-1/TRBV3-2
CASSYRGLAGGETQYF
TGTGCCAGCAGCTACAGGGGGCTAGCGGGGGGAGAGACCCAGTACTTC
>TRBJ2-2|TRBD2|NA|TRBV5-1
CASSRTSGGAVTGELFF
TGCGCCAGCAGCAGGACTAGCGGGGGGGCGGTCACCGGGGAGCTGTTTTTT
>TRBJ2-7|NA|NA|TRBV5-1
CASSLGSASSLYF
TGCGCCAGCAGCTTGGGATCAGCCTCTAGCCTGTACTTC
>TRBJ2-3|TRBD2|NA|TRBV24-1
CATSDLFEAGGPWSTDTQYF
TGTGCCACCAGTGATTTGTTCGAAGCGGGAGGGCCTTGGAGCACAGATACGCAGTATTTT
>TRBJ2-6|NA|NA|TRBV14
CASSGANVLTF
TGTGCGAGCTCTGGGGCCAACGTCCTGACTTTC
>TRBJ2-7|NA|NA|TRBV7-2
CASSLNVRDEQYF
TGTGCCAGCAGCTTAAACGTCAGGGACGAGCAGTACTTC
>TRBJ2-1|NA|NA|TRBV2
CASSEVWSSYNEQFF
TGTGCCAGCAGTGAGGTTTGGAGCTCCTACAATGAGCAGTTCTTC
>TRBJ1-2|TRBD1|once|TRBV5-4
CASTGPQGANYGYTF
TGTGCCAGCACCGGACCTCAGGGGGCGAACTATGGCTACACCTTC
>TRBJ1-2|NA|few|TRBV6-5
CASNPGSANYGYTF
TGTGCCAGCAATCCAGGATCCGCTAACTATGGCTACACCTTC
>TRBJ1-2|NA|NA|TRBV19
CASSIAGYGYTF
TGTGCCAGTAGTATAGCAGGGTATGGCTACACCTTC
>TRBJ1-4|NA|NA|TRBV28
CASSSHGELDEKLFF
TGTGCCAGCAGTTCCCACGGGGAGTTGGATGAAAAACTGTTTTTT
>TRBJ2-2|NA|NA|TRBV28
CASSLGTTWTGELFF
TGTGCCAGCAGTTTAGGGACAACCTGGACCGGGGAGCTGTTTTTT
>TRBJ2-7|TRBD1|NA|TRBV6-2/TRBV6-3
CASSPFTGDRSYEQYF
TGTGCCAGCAGTCCCTTTACCGGGGACAGATCCTACGAGCAGTACTTC
>TRBJ1-6|TRBD1|NA|TRBV6-5
CASSSDRGFGSPLHF
TGTGCCAGCAGTTCTGACAGGGGTTTTGGCTCACCCCTCCACTTT
>TRBJ2-7|NA|NA|TRBV5-1
CASSRTAGQNEQYF
TGCGCCAGCAGCCGCACGGCGGGTCAGAACGAGCAGTACTTC
>TRBJ1-2|NA|NA|TRBV6-5
CASSYGRGYGYTF
TGTGCCAGCAGTTACGGGCGGGGGTATGGCTACACCTTC
>TRBJ2-1|TRBD2|NA|TRBV10-3
CASNGLAGGFNEQFF
TGTGCCAGCAACGGACTAGCGGGGGGTTTTAATGAGCAGTTCTTC
>TRBJ1-1|TRBD1|NA|TRBV28
CASSLFRMTGRPFNTEAFF
TGTGCCAGCAGTTTATTCCGAATGACAGGGCGTCCCTTCAACACTGAAGCTTTCTTT
>TRBJ2-5|NA|NA|TRBV6-5
CASSQVPSGETQYF
TGTGCCAGCAGTCAGGTACCCTCTGGGGAGACCCAGTACTTC
>TRBJ2-7|NA|once|TRBV5-6
CASSPGGYEQYF
TGTGCCAGCAGCCCTGGGGGGTACGAGCAGTACTTC
>TRBJ1-6|NA|NA|TRBV15
CATSSRGGFPPLHF
TGTGCCACCAGCTCACGGGGGGGTTTTCCACCCCTCCACTTT
>TRBJ1-5|NA|NA|TRBV28
CASSWPQGSRPQHF
TGTGCCAGCAGCTGGCCCCAGGGGAGTCGGCCCCAGCATTTT
>TRBJ2-1|TRBD1|NA|TRBV5-6
CASRVGQYPNEQFF
TGTGCCAGCAGAGTGGGACAGTACCCCAATGAGCAGTTCTTC
>TRBJ2-1|NA|NA|TRBV24-1
CATSDDRYQFF
TGTGCCACCAGTGACGACAGGTACCAGTTCTTC
>TRBJ1-1|NA|NA|TRBV12-3/TRBV12-4
CASSSTGNPEAFF
TGTGCCAGCAGTTCAACAGGGAATCCTGAAGCTTTCTTT
>TRBJ1-2|NA|NA|TRBV29-1
CSVYRPGDGYTF
TGCAGCGTTTACAGGCCGGGGGATGGCTACACCTTC
>TRBJ2-3|TRBD2|NA|TRBV7-3
CASSSPGGSDTDTQYF
TGTGCCAGCAGCTCCCCCGGCGGGAGTGACACAGATACGCAGTATTTT
>TRBJ2-1|NA|NA|TRBV5-4
CASSPVSGPTRNEQFF
TGTGCCAGCAGCCCGGTAAGCGGGCCCACAAGGAATGAGCAGTTCTTC
>TRBJ2-1|NA|NA|TRBV24-1
CATSGLGARSYNEQFF
TGTGCCACCAGTGGGTTGGGGGCCCGCTCCTACAATGAGCAGTTCTTC
>TRBJ2-3|TRBD2|NA|TRBV7-9
CASSLTPRGAPSGDTQYF
TGTGCCAGCAGCTTGACCCCGCGGGGGGCCCCCTCCGGGGATACGCAGTATTTT
>TRBJ1-4|TRBD1|NA|TRBV2
CASRGQGAYEKLFF
TGTGCCAGCAGAGGACAGGGGGCATACGAAAAACTGTTTTTT
>TRBJ1-1|NA|NA|TRBV9
CASSVAGERGVRAFF
TGTGCCAGCAGCGTAGCGGGCGAGCGGGGGGTTCGGGCTTTCTTT
>TRBJ2-3|NA|NA|TRBV7-9
CASSLGTTDTQYF
TGTGCCAGCAGCCTGGGGACTACAGATACGCAGTATTTT
>TRBJ1-1|TRBD1|NA|TRBV2
CASNQGVTEAFF
TGTGCCAGCAATCAGGGGGTCACTGAAGCTTTCTTT
>TRBJ1-2|TRBD1|NA|TRBV5-6
CASSLNRGRNYGYTF
TGTGCCAGCAGCTTGAACAGGGGGCGGAACTATGGCTACACCTTC
>TRBJ2-1|TRBD2|NA|TRBV4-2
CASSHSSGRGSEQFF
TGTGCCAGCAGCCACTCTAGCGGGAGAGGGAGTGAGCAGTTCTTC
>TRBJ1-2|TRBD1|NA|TRBV2
CASSYIGTVYGYTF
TGTGCCAGCAGTTATATCGGGACAGTCTATGGCTACACCTTC
>TRBJ2-7|TRBD1|once|TRBV2
CASDRDRLYEQYF
TGTGCCAGTGACCGGGACAGGCTCTACGAGCAGTACTTC
>TRBJ1-5|TRBD1|once|TRBV10-3
CAISGASGGSQPQHF
TGTGCCATCAGTGGAGCCTCAGGGGGCTCTCAGCCCCAGCATTTT
>TRBJ1-1|NA|NA|TRBV5-4
CASSRSGIEAFF
TGTGCCAGCAGCCGCTCAGGGATTGAAGCTTTCTTT
>TRBJ2-2|NA|NA|TRBV2
CASSEHLQPLRGTGELFF
TGTGCCAGCAGTGAACATCTCCAACCACTGAGGGGGACCGGGGAGCTGTTTTTT
>TRBJ1-5|NA|NA|TRBV27
CASSLFPGNQPQHF
TGTGCCAGCAGTTTATTCCCAGGTAATCAGCCCCAGCATTTT
>TRBJ1-2|TRBD1|NA|TRBV7-2
CASSLRQGDGYTF
TGTGCCAGCAGCTTGAGGCAGGGGGATGGCTACACCTTC
>TRBJ1-5|NA|once|TRBV19
CASTPLTGQSGNQPQHF
TGTGCCAGTACTCCGTTGACCGGACAGTCGGGCAATCAGCCCCAGCATTTT
>TRBJ2-4|TRBD2|NA|TRBV7-8
CASSLASAGGSLAKNIQYF
TGTGCCAGCAGCTTAGCGTCTGCGGGAGGGTCTCTAGCCAAAAACATTCAGTACTTC
>TRBJ2-2|NA|NA|TRBV28
CASSHPNTGELFF
TGTGCCAGCTCACACCCGAACACCGGGGAGCTGTTTTTT